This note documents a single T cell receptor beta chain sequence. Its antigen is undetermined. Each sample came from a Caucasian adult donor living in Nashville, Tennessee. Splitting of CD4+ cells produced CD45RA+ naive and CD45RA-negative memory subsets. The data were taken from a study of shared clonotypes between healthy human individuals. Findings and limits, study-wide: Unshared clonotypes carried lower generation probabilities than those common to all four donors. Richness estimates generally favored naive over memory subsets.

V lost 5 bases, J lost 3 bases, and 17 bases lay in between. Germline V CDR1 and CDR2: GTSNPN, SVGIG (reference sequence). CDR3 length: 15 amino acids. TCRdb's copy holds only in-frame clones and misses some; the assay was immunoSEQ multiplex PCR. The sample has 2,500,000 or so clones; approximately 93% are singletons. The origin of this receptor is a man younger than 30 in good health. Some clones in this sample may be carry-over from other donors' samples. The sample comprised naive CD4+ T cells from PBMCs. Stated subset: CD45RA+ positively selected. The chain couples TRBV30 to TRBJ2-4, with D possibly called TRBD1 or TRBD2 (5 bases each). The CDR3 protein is CAWGAGTASKNIQYF. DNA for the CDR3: TGTGCCTGGGGGGCCGGGACCGCAAGCAAAAACATTCAGTACTTC.